The next 20 T cell receptor beta chains were all read from a single sample in a study of CD8 T cells in Susac syndrome. Random hexamers were used to reverse transcribe the RNA input (about 0.5 to 1 ug). One entry per CDR3 protein results from TCRdb running MiXCR on the immunoSEQ multiplex PCR reads. The sample has 250,000 to 300,000 distinct CDR3 sequences; about 89% are singletons. What was sequenced was CD8+ T cells from PBMCs. These receptors were collected from a human donor with multiple sclerosis.

This chain links TRBV4-1 with TRBJ2-5; possibly TRBD2 for D (5 bases). Germline V lookup: CDR1 MGHRA, CDR2 YSYEKL. Trimming removed 1 base from V and 11 bases from J, with 20 bases in between. The CDR3 loop spans 15 amino acids. The CDR3 here is CASSQVLGNPIAQYF. For the CDR3, the DNA is TGCGCCAGCAGCCAAGTTCTCGGGAACCCGATCGCTCAGTACTTC.

The chain combines TRBV7-9 with TRBJ2-7, with D hard to call. The ends were cut back, 1 base at V and 6 bases at J, with 4 bases in the middle. The CDR3 covers 11 residues. Germline CDR1 reads SEHNR; CDR2 reads FQNEAQ (reference sequence). Here the CDR3 reads CASSLVPEQYF. CDR3 sequence (DNA): TGTGCCAGCAGCTTAGTCCCCGAGCAGTACTTC.

This chain connects TRBV6-6 to TRBJ2-7; D is possibly TRBD2 (7 bases). The CDR3 is 12 residues long. Germline loops: CDR1 MNHNY, CDR2 SVGAGI (reference sequence). Trimming cost V 8 bases and J 7 bases, with 15 bases left between them. Here the CDR3 DNA reads TGTGCCAGCGGACAGCGGGACTCGGAGCAGTACTTC. Translation: CASGQRDSEQYF.

This rearrangement joins TRBV27 to TRBJ2-2; TRBD1 agrees at 8 bases. This CDR3 region has 18 residues. CDR1 is MNHEY and CDR2 is SMNVEV in the germline V gene (reference sequence). V lost 1 base to trimming and J lost 0 bases; unmatched junction nucleotides: 7. CDR3 residues: CASSLLGGTGANTGELFF. For the CDR3, the DNA is TGTGCCAGCAGTTTATTAGGGGGGACAGGTGCGAACACCGGGGAGCTGTTTTTT.

V usage is TRBV27 and J usage is TRBJ2-7; D remains unclear. V dropped 2 bases and J dropped 3 bases, with 17 bases sitting between them. The CDR3 runs 16 residues. Germline CDR1 and CDR2: MNHEY and SMNVEV (reference sequence). In nucleotides, the CDR3 is TGTGCCAGCAGTTTAATCTGGAGAGGTTTCCTCTACGAGCAGTACTTC. Encoded protein: CASSLIWRGFLYEQYF.

This rearrangement joins TRBV3-1 to TRBJ1-1; D remains ambiguous. Germline V CDR1 and CDR2: LGHDT, YNNKEL (reference sequence). The CDR3 runs 17 residues. V was shortened by 1 base and J by 0 bases, with 15 bases between the two germline ends. CDR3 nucleotides: TGTGCCAGCAGCCAAGGATGGGGTGGGCACATGAACACTGAAGCTTTCTTT. It yields the protein CASSQGWGGHMNTEAFF.

V usage is TRBV4-1 and J usage is TRBJ1-1, with D possibly matching TRBD1 (5 bases). This CDR3 has 15 amino acids. Per germline, CDR1 MGHRA and CDR2 YSYEKL. The germline V and J ends were trimmed by 4 bases and 6 bases, with 18 bases remaining between them. In DNA form, the CDR3 reads TGCGCCAGCAGCCGACTACAGGCTATGTCGTCTGAAGCTTTCTTT. Encoded protein: CASSRLQAMSSEAFF.

V usage is TRBV24-1 and J usage is TRBJ2-1; D gene uncertain. The CDR3 contains 16 residues. The V and J ends lost 1 base and 5 bases respectively, with 14 bases between them. CDR1 is KGHDR, CDR2 SFDVKD, per germline. CDR3 in amino acids: CATSDLSMPLNNEQFF. CDR3 DNA: TGTGCCACCAGTGATTTATCGATGCCCTTAAACAATGAGCAGTTCTTC.

V and J are TRBV28 and TRBJ2-7; D possibly corresponds to TRBD2 (6 bases). The V end lost 6 bases, the J end lost 5 bases, and 17 bases lay between the germline ends. The length of the CDR3 is 14 residues. Germline CDR1 reads MDHEN; CDR2 reads SYDVKM. The CDR3 nucleotides are TGTGCCAGCAGCTCCCGCGGGGTGTTAAACGAGCAGTACTTC. The encoded protein is CASSSRGVLNEQYF.

The J gene is TRBJ2-7, the V gene TRBV20-1, with D unresolved. Germline V CDR1 and CDR2: DFQATT, SNEGSKA (reference sequence). The CDR3 consists of 15 residues. Trimming cost V 0 bases and J 2 bases, with 14 bases left between them. This chain's CDR3 is CSARDLGHLTYEQYF. The DNA for the CDR3 is TGCAGTGCTAGAGATTTGGGCCATTTAACCTACGAGCAGTACTTC.

This clonotype was seen more than once but under ten times. The chain links TRBV12-3 or TRBV12-4 to TRBJ2-7, with D possibly matching TRBD1 (6 bases). CDR3 size: 14 residues. The V gene lost 1 base and the J gene lost 2 bases, with 9 bases spanning the gap. Here the CDR3 reads CASSLGDTTYEQYF. The CDR3 region has the DNA TGTGCCAGCAGTTTAGGGGACACAACCTACGAGCAGTACTTC.

The chain employs TRBV4-3 and TRBJ2-3; no clear D. Germline V gives CDR1 LGHNA, CDR2 YSLEER. Trimming cost V 1 base and J 6 bases, with 8 bases left between them. The CDR3 is 13 amino acids. The CDR3 loop is CASSQASVDTQYF. CDR3 coding DNA: TGCGCCAGCAGCCAAGCCTCAGTGGATACGCAGTATTTT.

CDR3: CASGGTGYSYEQYF. The DNA for the CDR3 is TGTGCCAGCGGTGGCACCGGGTACTCCTACGAGCAGTACTTC. The chain is built from TRBV12-3 or TRBV12-4 and TRBJ2-7; D is unresolved. V was shortened by 8 bases and J by 0 bases, with 14 bases between the two germline ends. The CDR3 sequence is 14 residues long.

The chain recombines TRBV5-6 with TRBJ2-7; 7 nucleotides align to TRBD1. CDR1 and CDR2 from the germline V gene are SGHDT and YYEEEE. The CDR3 contains 15 residues. After removal of 3 bases from V and 6 bases from J, the junction contained 12 bases not matched to a gene. Written as DNA, the CDR3 is TGTGCCAGCAGCTACAGGAGCCAGGGGGACCGCGAGCAGTACTTC. Its protein product is CASSYRSQGDREQYF.

The chain employs TRBV5-6 and TRBJ1-1; D not certain. Germline V gene data show CDR1 as SGHDT and CDR2 as YYEEEE. Trimming shortened V by 0 bases and J by 8 bases, and 5 bases separated the two germline ends. The CDR3 consists of 11 residues. The CDR3 DNA is TGTGCCAGCAGCTTGGTAGGGGAAGCTTTCTTT. Its protein is CASSLVGEAFF.

The chain is built from TRBV12-3 or TRBV12-4 and TRBJ2-5, with 10 bases matching TRBD2. The V gene end was trimmed by 3 bases and the J gene end by 2 bases; junction bases not matched to a gene: 3. The CDR3 sequence is 15 residues long. This CDR3 reads CASSFGTSEQETQYF. The CDR3 DNA reads as TGTGCCAGCAGTTTCGGGACTAGCGAGCAAGAGACCCAGTACTTC.

The chain has TRBV2 and TRBJ2-7; D possibly corresponds to TRBD2 (6 bases). The V and J ends lost 0 bases and 3 bases respectively, with 12 bases between them. The CDR3 contains 15 residues. In germline, CDR1 is SNHLY, CDR2 FYNNEI. In DNA form, the CDR3 reads TGTGCCAGCAGTGAAGCGCTTGGGACTGTCTACGAGCAGTACTTC. It codes for CASSEALGTVYEQYF.

The rearrangement links TRBV29-1 to TRBJ2-1; unclear D gene. The CDR3 spans 13 residues. In germline, CDR1 is SQVTM, CDR2 ANQGSEA. V gave up 2 bases and J gave up 2 bases, with 7 bases separating them. This CDR3 is CSVESATYNEQFF. In nucleotides, the CDR3 is TGCAGCGTTGAATCAGCTACCTACAATGAGCAGTTCTTC.

This clonotype was observed once. The rearrangement uses TRBV2 and TRBJ1-1; D is ambiguous. The CDR3 loop spans 12 amino acids. V was cut by 7 bases and J by 0 bases, with 6 bases left in between. CDR1 is SNHLY and CDR2 is FYNNEI in the germline V gene. CDR3: CASTGMNTEAFF. The CDR3 DNA sequence: TGTGCCAGCACCGGGATGAACACTGAAGCTTTCTTT.

The chain combines TRBV7-2 with TRBJ1-1; possible D gene TRBD1, 6 bases. The V and J ends lost 6 bases and 4 bases respectively, with 15 bases between them. Germline V gene sequence: CDR1 SGHTA, CDR2 FQGNSA. The CDR3 has 14 amino acids. The CDR3 DNA is TGTGCCAGCAGTTTATCCGGGACAAGCACTGAAGCTTTCTTT. The encoded protein is CASSLSGTSTEAFF.